This T cell receptor (beta chain) was recorded in a study of OX40 agonist ivuxolimab in advanced cancers. Germline-derived CDR1 and CDR2 are LNHDA and SQIVND (reference sequence). This CDR3 region has 12 residues. V lost 4 bases and J 1 base, leaving 2 bases between the germline ends. With respect to this clone: Its specificity is unknown.

Findings of the study overall: Patients with a partial response at 0.1-3.0 mg/kg had among the lowest clonal expansion.

Repertoires were generated with immunoSEQ multiplex PCR, while TCRdb's copy carries only in-frame clones and drops some. The sample consists of some 50,000 clones, roughly 88% of them appearing once. The input for sequencing was CD4+ or CD8+ T cells sorted from blood, taken in a trial of the OX40 agonist ivuxolimab. The V call is TRBV19, the J call TRBJ2-1, with D hard to call. This clonotype originated in an adult with an advanced solid tumor such as melanoma, head and neck, liver or kidney cancer. CDR3 in amino acids: CASSRSYNEQFF. DNA of the CDR3: TGTGCCAGTAGTAGGTCCTACAATGAGCAGTTCTTC.